A single TCR beta chain is shown here with its context. What it recognizes is unknown. A single base separates this from a much larger clone, so it may be a read error. The source of the sample is a study of tumor-infiltrating lymphocytes in primary liver carcinoma. The investigators made TCR beta cDNA from about 0.45 ug total RNA, using a constant-region primer. Amplification in three nested multiplex PCR rounds with slightly modified ARM-PCR gave rise to TCR beta libraries. Primers for the first two PCR rounds were TRBV1-TRBV30 forward primers and a C-beta reverse primer (about 9 cycles per round). TCRdb processed the multiplex PCR reads anew with MiXCR; each CDR3 protein has one entry. The top ten hold 29% of the sample, which has 44,000 or so distinct CDR3 sequences, around 64% seen once. Notes on the study in general: Relative to blood, tumors carried a significantly larger fraction of the repertoire in their top 250 clones (p = 0.039).

This CDR3 contains 18 residues. The ends lost 5 bases at V and 7 bases at J; junction bases unmatched: 17. The germline V gene encodes CDR1 SEHNR and CDR2 FQNEAQ (reference sequence). DNA and RNA were both co-extracted from about 19-30 mg of bulk tissue that had not been sorted. The chain carries TRBV7-9 and TRBJ2-2, with 9 bases that match TRBD1. The receptor's source is a man in his forties with primary liver carcinoma and hepatitis B virus infection. Sequencing was carried out using liver tumor tissue from sampling region 5. The sample's subset: tumor region T5, tumor centre. CDR3 bases: TGTGCCAGCAGCAATATCCCGGGACAGGGTTCGGACAACGGGGAGCTGTTTTTT. Its translation is CASSNIPGQGSDNGELFF.